One T cell receptor beta chain is described in this entry. This table comes from immunoSEQ multiplex PCR, and its TCRdb copy is limited to in-frame clones, with some not included. The sample yields around 62,000 clones, roughly 85% seen once. The record originates from a study of blood T cell repertoires in COVID-19. Study background: Sources were T cells, B-cell-depleted T cells, or PBMCs; the material itself was cDNA or gDNA.

The CDR3 has 14 residues. Deletions cut 4 bases from V and 8 bases from J, with 12 bases between. Germline CDR1 and CDR2: SEHNR and FQNEAQ (reference sequence). The V call is TRBV7-9, the J call TRBJ1-6; the D gene is possibly TRBD1 (5 bases). This clonotype was sampled from a woman aged 60-70 years with COVID-19, enrolled during active disease. Sequences were obtained from peripheral blood. As DNA, the CDR3 is TGTGCCAGCAGCTCGGGACTCGCGGATTCACCCCTCCACTTT. It translates to CASSSGLADSPLHF.